These 11 T cell receptor beta chains share one sample of origin, sequenced in a study of blood T cell repertoires in COVID-19. The protocol was immunoSEQ multiplex PCR, while the TCRdb copy is restricted to in-frame clones and leaves out a portion. In the table there are under 300,000 clones, 70% to 90% of which are singletons. Sequenced sample: peripheral blood. The receptors were sampled from a woman between 35 and 50 years old who had recovered from COVID-19.

V is TRBV12-5 and J is TRBJ2-5, with 7 bases aligning to TRBD2. This CDR3 has 14 amino acids. The germline V gene encodes CDR1 LGHNT and CDR2 FRNRAP. V gave up 4 bases and J gave up 5 bases; unmatched junction bases: 7. This CDR3 is CASGSGTTTETQYF. CDR3 DNA: TGTGCTAGTGGTTCCGGGACTACGACGGAGACCCAGTACTTC.

The rearrangement joins TRBV6-2 or TRBV6-3 to TRBJ2-7, with D uncertain. Trimming stripped 2 bases from V and 1 base from J, with 12 bases between. There are 15 residues in the CDR3. Germline-derived CDR1 and CDR2 are MNHEY and SVGEGT. The chain's CDR3 is CASSYDQQRSYEQYF. CDR3 nucleotides: TGTGCCAGCAGTTACGATCAACAGAGATCCTACGAGCAGTACTTC.

The J gene is TRBJ2-7, the V gene TRBV6-5, with a tentative D call TRBD1 (6 bases). CDR3 length: 14 residues. With 4 bases removed from V and 3 bases from J, the gap between germline ends came to 13 bases. Germline V gene lookup returns CDR1 MNHEY and CDR2 SVGAGI. The CDR3 sequence: CASSFQRGIYEQYF. The DNA for the CDR3 is TGTGCCAGCAGTTTTCAGAGGGGGATCTACGAGCAGTACTTC.

The chain uses TRBV7-6 and TRBJ2-7; 13 positions match TRBD2. The CDR3 length is 17 residues. The V segment lost 1 base and the J segment 7 bases; nucleotides outside the gene matches: 10. Looked up from germline, CDR1 is SGHVS and CDR2 is FNYEAQ. CDR3 DNA: TGTGCCAGCAGCTTAGACCGGACTAGCGGGAGTTTAGGGGAGCAGTACTTC. Translating it yields CASSLDRTSGSLGEQYF.

This clone was seen only a few times. The rearrangement uses TRBV9 and TRBJ2-1; TRBD2 matches at 10 bases. The V gene's germline CDR1 is SGDLS and CDR2 YYNGEE. The CDR3 contains 15 residues. V dropped 7 bases and J dropped 6; count of bases not matched to a gene: 10. CDR3 coding DNA: TGTGCCAGCGGGGAAGGGGGACTAGCGAGCAATGAGCAGTTCTTC. Protein: CASGEGGLASNEQFF.

On this clone itself: One end of the junction fails to match germline, which may point to a read error. This chain links TRBV7-7 with TRBJ2-5; no clear D. Looked up from germline, CDR1 is SSHAT and CDR2 is FNYEAQ (reference sequence). The CDR3 spans 14 residues. The CDR3: CASSPGQPGETQYF. As DNA, the CDR3 is TGTGCTAGCAGCCCCGGCCAGCCCGGGGAGACCCAGTACTTC.

The rearrangement uses TRBV19 and TRBJ2-1, with TRBD2 identical over 7 bases. V shed 1 base and J 4 bases; nucleotides not matched to a gene: 4. The CDR3 is made up of 15 amino acids. Germline CDR1 reads LNHDA; CDR2 reads SQIVND (reference sequence). CDR3 sequence reads: CASSIGGGGYNEQFF. CDR3 nucleotide sequence: TGTGCCAGTAGTATAGGGGGGGGTGGTTACAATGAGCAGTTCTTC.

This chain links TRBV14 with TRBJ2-2; a possible D gene is TRBD1 (6 bases). V was pared by 2 bases and J by 0 bases, with 13 bases between. CDR3 size: 17 residues. Germline V lookup: CDR1 SGHDN, CDR2 FVKESK. CDR3 coding DNA: TGTGCCAGCAGCCAAAGACTCGGACAGCCGAACACCGGGGAGCTGTTTTTT. This translates into CASSQRLGQPNTGELFF.

The CDR3 DNA sequence: TGCGCCAGCAGCTTGGAACAGGGGGCTAATGAAAAACTGTTTTTT. Protein: CASSLEQGANEKLFF. The chain recombines TRBV5-1 with TRBJ1-4, with 8 bases matching TRBD1. CDR1 and CDR2 (germline): SGHRS, YFSETQ. J was trimmed by 3 bases and V by 0 bases; bases with no gene match: 1. This CDR3 comprises 15 residues.

V is TRBV7-9 and J is TRBJ2-1, with no clear D. The V end was cut by 5 bases, the J end by 3 bases, with 8 bases between. Per the germline V gene, CDR1 is SEHNR and CDR2 is FQNEAQ (reference sequence). The length of the CDR3 is 13 residues. The CDR3 coding sequence is TGTGCCAGCAGCCCCCAAAACTACAATGAGCAGTTCTTC. Residues: CASSPQNYNEQFF.

This chain links TRBV5-1 with TRBJ1-4; D gene ambiguous. The V and J ends lost 3 bases and 0 bases respectively, with 12 bases between them. The CDR3 totals 16 residues. Germline CDR1 reads SGHRS; CDR2 reads YFSETQ. The CDR3 nucleotides are TGCGCCAGCAGCTCGTTGGGCCCTGCAACTAATGAAAAACTGTTTTTT. This codes for CASSSLGPATNEKLFF.